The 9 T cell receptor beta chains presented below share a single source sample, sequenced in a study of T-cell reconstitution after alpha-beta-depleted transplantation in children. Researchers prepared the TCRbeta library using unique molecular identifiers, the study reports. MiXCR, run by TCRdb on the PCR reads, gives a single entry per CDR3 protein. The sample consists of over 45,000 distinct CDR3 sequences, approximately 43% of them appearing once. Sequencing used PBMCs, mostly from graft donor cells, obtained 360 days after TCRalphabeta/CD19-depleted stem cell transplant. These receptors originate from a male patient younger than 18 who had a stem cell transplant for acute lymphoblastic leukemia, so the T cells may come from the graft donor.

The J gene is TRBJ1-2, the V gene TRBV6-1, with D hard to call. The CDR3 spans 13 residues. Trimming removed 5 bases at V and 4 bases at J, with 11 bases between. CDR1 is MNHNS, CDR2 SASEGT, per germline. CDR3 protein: CASSLGGIYGYTF. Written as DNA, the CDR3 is TGTGCCAGCAGTCTCGGAGGCATCTATGGCTACACCTTC.

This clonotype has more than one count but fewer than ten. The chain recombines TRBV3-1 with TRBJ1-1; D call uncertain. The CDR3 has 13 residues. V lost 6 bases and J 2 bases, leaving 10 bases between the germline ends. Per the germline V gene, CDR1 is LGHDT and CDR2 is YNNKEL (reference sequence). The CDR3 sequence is CASRQSSNTEAFF. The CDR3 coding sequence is TGTGCCAGCAGACAAAGTAGTAACACTGAAGCTTTCTTT.

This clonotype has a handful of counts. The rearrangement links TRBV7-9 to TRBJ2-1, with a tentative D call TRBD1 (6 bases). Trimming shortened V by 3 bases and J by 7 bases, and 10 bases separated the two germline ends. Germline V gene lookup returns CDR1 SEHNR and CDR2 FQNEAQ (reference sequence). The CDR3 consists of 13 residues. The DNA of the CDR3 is TGTGCCAGCAGCTTGACAGGTCAGAATGAGCAGTTCTTC. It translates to CASSLTGQNEQFF.

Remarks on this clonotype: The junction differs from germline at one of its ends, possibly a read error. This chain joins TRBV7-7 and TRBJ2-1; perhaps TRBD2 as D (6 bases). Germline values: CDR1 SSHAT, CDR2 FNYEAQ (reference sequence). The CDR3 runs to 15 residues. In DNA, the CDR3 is TGTGCTAGCAGTCGTACTAGGGAGGCTTACAATGAGCAGTTCTTC. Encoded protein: CASSRTREAYNEQFF. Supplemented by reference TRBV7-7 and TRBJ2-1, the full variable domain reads GAGVSQSPRYKVTKRGQDVTLRCDPISSHATLYWYQQALGQGPEFLTYFNYEAQPDKSGLPSDRFSAERPEGSISTLTIQRTEQRDSAMYRCASSRTREAYNEQFFGPGTRLTVL.

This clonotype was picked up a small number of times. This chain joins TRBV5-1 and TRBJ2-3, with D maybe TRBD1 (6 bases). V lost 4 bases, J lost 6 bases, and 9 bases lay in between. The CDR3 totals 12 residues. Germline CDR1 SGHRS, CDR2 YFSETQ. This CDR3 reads CASSIQGDTQYF. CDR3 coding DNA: TGCGCCAGCAGCATCCAGGGGGATACGCAGTATTTT.

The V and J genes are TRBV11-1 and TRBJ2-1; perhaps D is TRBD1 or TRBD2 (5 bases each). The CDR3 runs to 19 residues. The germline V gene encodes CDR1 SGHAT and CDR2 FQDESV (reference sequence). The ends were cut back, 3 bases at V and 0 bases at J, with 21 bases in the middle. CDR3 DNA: TGTGCCAGCAGCTTGCCGATAGACGAGGGACGGTCCTCCTACAATGAGCAGTTCTTC. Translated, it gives CASSLPIDEGRSSYNEQFF.

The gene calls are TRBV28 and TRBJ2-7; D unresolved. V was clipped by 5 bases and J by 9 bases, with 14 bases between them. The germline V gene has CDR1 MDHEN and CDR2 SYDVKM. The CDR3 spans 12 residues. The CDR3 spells CASSPPRSMQYF. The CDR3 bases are TGTGCCAGCAGTCCCCCTAGGTCTATGCAGTACTTC.

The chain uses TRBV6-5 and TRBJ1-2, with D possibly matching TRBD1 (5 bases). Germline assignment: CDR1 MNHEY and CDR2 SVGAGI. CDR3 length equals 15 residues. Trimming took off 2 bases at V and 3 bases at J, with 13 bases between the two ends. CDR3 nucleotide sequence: TGTGCCAGCAGTTACCGTCCAGTAGGGGACTATGGCTACACCTTC. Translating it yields CASSYRPVGDYGYTF.

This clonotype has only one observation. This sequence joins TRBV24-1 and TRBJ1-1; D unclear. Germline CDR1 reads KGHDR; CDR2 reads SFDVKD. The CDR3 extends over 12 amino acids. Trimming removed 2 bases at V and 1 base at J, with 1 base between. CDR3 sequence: CATSDSNTEAFF. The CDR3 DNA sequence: TGTGCCACCAGTGATTCGAACACTGAAGCTTTCTTT.